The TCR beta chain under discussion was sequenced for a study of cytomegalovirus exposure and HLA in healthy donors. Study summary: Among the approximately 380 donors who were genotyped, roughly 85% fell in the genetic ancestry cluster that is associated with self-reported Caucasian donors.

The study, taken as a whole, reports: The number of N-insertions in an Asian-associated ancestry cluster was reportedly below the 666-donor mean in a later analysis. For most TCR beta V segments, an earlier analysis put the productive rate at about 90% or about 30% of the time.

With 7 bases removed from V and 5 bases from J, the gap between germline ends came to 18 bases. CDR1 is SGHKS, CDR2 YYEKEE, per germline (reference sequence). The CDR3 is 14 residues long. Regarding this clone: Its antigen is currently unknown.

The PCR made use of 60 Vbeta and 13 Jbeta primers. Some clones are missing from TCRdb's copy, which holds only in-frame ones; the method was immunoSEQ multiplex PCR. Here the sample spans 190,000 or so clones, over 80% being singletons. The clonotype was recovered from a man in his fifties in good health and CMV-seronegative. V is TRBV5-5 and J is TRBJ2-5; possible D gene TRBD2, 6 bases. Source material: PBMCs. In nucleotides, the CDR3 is TGTGCCAGCTTCCAGGGACTCGGAGGGGAGACCCAGTACTTC. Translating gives CASFQGLGGETQYF.